These T cell receptor beta chains were read from a single sample in a study of cytomegalovirus exposure and HLA in healthy donors. The table came from immunoSEQ multiplex PCR; TCRdb's copy has only in-frame clones and leaves some out. The top ten clones hold 0.5% of a sample with roughly 200,000 clones, almost 85% of them seen once. The source material was PBMCs. These receptors were taken from a woman aged 50 to 65 in good health and CMV-seronegative. Each CDR3 is given with its conserved first and last residue. A D gene is named only where the DNA matches it firmly. A row's size may be missing; if present it is once, few, many or a size class.

once,TRBJ2-7,TRBV11-2,NA,CASSNLNRVQYEQYF,TGTGCCAGCAGCAACCTGAACAGGGTCCAGTACGAGCAGTACTTC
NA,TRBJ2-7,TRBV7-9,NA,CASSLGASVDEQYF,TGTGCCAGCAGCTTAGGCGCATCCGTGGACGAGCAGTACTTC
NA,TRBJ2-1,TRBV4-2,TRBD2,CASSQDSPGGGEQFF,TGTGCCAGCAGCCAAGATAGTCCGGGAGGTGGCGAGCAGTTCTTC
NA,TRBJ1-1,TRBV5-4,NA,CASSLYGSTTEAFF,TGTGCCAGCAGCTTGTACGGGTCTACCACTGAAGCTTTCTTT
NA,TRBJ1-3,TRBV7-9,NA,CASSLDVGAAGNTIYF,TGTGCCAGCAGCTTAGATGTTGGGGCAGCTGGAAACACCATATATTTT
NA,TRBJ2-3,TRBV19,NA,CASSPGVHTDTQYF,TGTGCCAGCAGTCCCGGGGTCCACACAGATACGCAGTATTTT
NA,TRBJ2-5,TRBV9,TRBD2,CASSVGLAGGGQETQYF,TGTGCCAGCAGCGTGGGACTAGCGGGAGGGGGCCAAGAGACCCAGTACTTC
NA,TRBJ1-2,TRBV5-1,NA,CASSPWGEDGYTF,TGCGCCAGCAGCCCGTGGGGGGAAGATGGCTACACCTTC
NA,TRBJ2-4,TRBV14,NA,CASSQGAGIQYF,TGTGCCAGCAGCCAGGGGGCCGGCATTCAGTACTTC
NA,TRBJ2-7,TRBV2,NA,CAVQMWGDDPYEQYF,TGTGCCGTACAAATGTGGGGGGACGATCCCTACGAGCAGTACTTC
NA,TRBJ1-1,TRBV2,NA,CASNVGGPEAFF,TGTGCCAGCAATGTTGGGGGCCCTGAAGCTTTCTTT
NA,TRBJ1-1,TRBV29-1,TRBD1,CSVVGQGSSTEAFF,TGCAGCGTTGTCGGACAGGGATCGAGCACTGAAGCTTTCTTT
NA,TRBJ2-3,TRBV4-2,TRBD2,CASSQGTSGKVSTDTQYF,TGTGCCAGCAGCCAGGGGACTAGCGGGAAAGTTAGCACAGATACGCAGTATTTT
few,TRBJ2-1,TRBV10-3,TRBD1,CAISESISRSETGDPYNEQFF,TGTGCCATCAGTGAGTCGATTAGTCGGTCCGAGACAGGGGATCCCTACAATGAGCAGTTCTTC
NA,TRBJ1-5,TRBV7-8,NA,CASSLARDTDQPQHF,TGTGCCAGCAGCTTAGCGAGGGACACCGATCAGCCCCAGCATTTT
once,TRBJ2-3,TRBV9,NA,CASSPQAGPDTQYF,TGTGCCAGCAGCCCCCAGGCAGGCCCAGATACGCAGTATTTT
NA,TRBJ2-2,TRBV9,TRBD2,CASSVLAGGGELFF,TGTGCCAGCAGCGTATTGGCGGGAGGCGGGGAGCTGTTTTTT